This is a list of T cell receptor beta chains from one sample in a study of cytomegalovirus exposure and HLA in healthy donors. Using immunoSEQ multiplex PCR, the repertoire was profiled, and TCRdb retains in-frame clones only, with some absent. Altogether around 180,000 clones are present, about four fifths being singletons, with the ten largest covering around 7%. Sequencing input: PBMCs. Receptors were obtained from a young man in good health and CMV-seropositive. The CDR3 runs from the conserved cysteine through the conserved F or W. D genes are given only for firm matches. The size of a clone is reported for some rows only, either as once, few or many, or as a class for expanded clones.

TRBV6-6	NA	TRBJ1-2	NA	TGTGCCAGCAGTTACACCCGGACGGACCAGGAGGGTGGCTACACCTTC	CASSYTRTDQEGGYTF
TRBV19	NA	TRBJ1-5	NA	TGTGCCAGTAGTATGGGTGGAGGGGTAGTATTCGGCAATCAGCCCCAGCATTTT	CASSMGGGVVFGNQPQHF
TRBV7-2	TRBD1	TRBJ1-1	NA	TGTGCCAGCATCCGACAGGGGAGGACTGAAGCTTTCTTT	CASIRQGRTEAFF
TRBV7-9	TRBD2	TRBJ2-7	NA	TGTGCCAGCAGCCCCCGGGGGGACTACGAGCAGTACTTC	CASSPRGDYEQYF
TRBV13	TRBD2	TRBJ2-1	NA	TGTGCCAGCAGCTTACGTAGCGCGGCGAGCGGGGGTGAGCAGTTCTTC	CASSLRSAASGGEQFF
TRBV6-1	TRBD1	TRBJ1-5	NA	TGTGCCAGCAGCCGACAGGGGACTATCGGGCAGCCCCAGCATTTT	CASSRQGTIGQPQHF
TRBV25-1	TRBD2	TRBJ2-7	NA	TGTGCCAGCAGTGGGAGCGGGGGGATCTCCTACGAGCAGTACTTC	CASSGSGGISYEQYF
TRBV7-6	NA	TRBJ2-2	NA	TGTGCCAGCAGCTCCCTTAACGGGGAGCTGTTTTTT	CASSSLNGELFF
TRBV6-5	TRBD2	TRBJ2-3	NA	TGTGCCAGCAGTTACGCCCGAGCGGGAAGCACAGATACGCAGTATTTT	CASSYARAGSTDTQYF
TRBV14	NA	TRBJ2-5	NA	TGTGCCAGCAGCCAAGAGGCGGGACAAGAGACCCAGTACTTC	CASSQEAGQETQYF
TRBV29-1	NA	TRBJ2-3	NA	TGCAGCGTTGAAGTGTTGCCAGGAATGTCTAGCACAGATACGCAGTATTTT	CSVEVLPGMSSTDTQYF
TRBV28	NA	TRBJ1-2	few	TGTGCCAGCCAACACGGGAGGGAGTCTAACTATGGCTACACCTTC	CASQHGRESNYGYTF
TRBV5-6	TRBD2	TRBJ2-1	NA	TGTGCCAGCAGCCGACTAGCGGAGATCAGTGAGCAGTTCTTC	CASSRLAEISEQFF
TRBV5-6	TRBD2	TRBJ2-3	NA	TGTGCCAGCAGCTATCTGACTAGCGGCACAGATACGCAGTATTTT	CASSYLTSGTDTQYF
TRBV7-2	NA	TRBJ2-7	NA	TGTGCCAGCAGCCCGACATATTCCTACGAGCAGTACTTC	CASSPTYSYEQYF
TRBV7-2	TRBD1	TRBJ2-2	NA	TGTGCCAGCAGCTTAGTAACAGGGGCGCACACCGGGGAGCTGTTTTTT	CASSLVTGAHTGELFF
TRBV5-1	TRBD1	TRBJ2-5	once	TGCGCCAGCAGCTTAAACCCGGGACAGGGGGCGGTAGTCCAAGAGACCCAGTACTTC	CASSLNPGQGAVVQETQYF
TRBV5-6	TRBD1	TRBJ2-7	NA	TGTGCCAGCAGCTACGGACAGGGGGCTTACGAGCAGTACTTC	CASSYGQGAYEQYF
TRBV6-5	NA	TRBJ2-5	NA	TGTGCCAGTAGTTACTGGGGGGGGCAACAAGAGACCCAGTACTTC	CASSYWGGQQETQYF
TRBV6-5	TRBD2	TRBJ2-7	NA	TGTGCCAGCAGTCGAGATCTACTAGCGTCCGAGCAGTACTTC	CASSRDLLASEQYF
TRBV9	NA	TRBJ2-3	few	TGTGCCAGCAGCTTACGACAGGGCACAGATACGCAGTATTTT	CASSLRQGTDTQYF